This paragraph reports one T cell receptor beta chain. Across fewer than 25 US areas, participants ranged in age from about 18 to 90 years. Exposed study participants had met a COVID-19 case within 2 weeks before entry. The source of the sample is a study of blood T cell repertoires in COVID-19. About the study: The study drew acute and convalescent COVID-19 samples from the United States, Italy and Spain.

The germline V and J ends were trimmed by 0 bases and 4 bases, with 24 bases remaining between them. This CDR3 is built from 20 residues. The germline V gene encodes CDR1 SGHNT and CDR2 YENEEA. Original handling: Amplifying reference gene primers gave estimates of nucleated cell counts. Libraries were prepared by immunoSEQ multiplex PCR; TCRdb keeps only in-frame clonotypes and omits some of them. The V and J calls and the clone size are those of that table, but D and trimming were determined from the DNA. Of more than 350,000 clones in the sample, approximately 90% were seen once. This clonotype was obtained from a woman between 18 and 29 years old who had been exposed to COVID-19. The sequenced material came from PBMCs or T cells enriched from blood (not recorded which). The gene calls are TRBV11-3 and TRBJ2-2; D perhaps matches TRBD1 (5 bases). The CDR3 here is CASSLDSWVDSASGTGELFF. In DNA, the CDR3 is TGTGCCAGCAGCTTAGATTCTTGGGTCGACAGCGCCTCGGGCACCGGGGAGCTGTTTTTT.